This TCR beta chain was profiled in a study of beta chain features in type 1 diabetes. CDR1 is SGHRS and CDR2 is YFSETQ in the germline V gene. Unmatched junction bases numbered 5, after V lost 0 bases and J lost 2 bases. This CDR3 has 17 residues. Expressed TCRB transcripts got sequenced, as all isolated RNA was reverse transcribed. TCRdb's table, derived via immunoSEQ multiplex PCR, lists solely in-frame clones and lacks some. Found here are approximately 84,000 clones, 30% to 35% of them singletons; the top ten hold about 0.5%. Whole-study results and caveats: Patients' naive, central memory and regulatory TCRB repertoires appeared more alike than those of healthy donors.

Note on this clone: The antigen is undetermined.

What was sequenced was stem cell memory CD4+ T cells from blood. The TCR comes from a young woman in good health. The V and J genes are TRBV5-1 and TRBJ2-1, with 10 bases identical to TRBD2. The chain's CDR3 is CASSLVGTSVTYNEQFF. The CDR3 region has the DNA TGCGCCAGCAGCTTGGTCGGGACTAGCGTTACCTACAATGAGCAGTTCTTC. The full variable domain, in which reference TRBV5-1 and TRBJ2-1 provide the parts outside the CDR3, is KAGVTQTPRYLIKTRGQQVTLSCSPISGHRSVSWYQQTPGQGLQFLFEYFSETQRNKGNFPGRFSGRQFSNSRSEMNVSTLELGDSALYLCASSLVGTSVTYNEQFFGPGTRLTVL.